This record concerns one T cell receptor (beta chain) sequence. Its specific antigen is unknown. This sample stems from a study of cytomegalovirus exposure and HLA in healthy donors (dated by TCRdb to about 2017). Study-level background: An earlier analysis of approximately 550 of the donors reported 250 to 300 Gb of sequence data and roughly 100 million unique TCR beta sequences from 150 million to 200 million T cells. An early release covering roughly 600 HLA-typed donors comprised approximately 300 gigabases of sequencing data and around 80 million unique TCR sequences. The number of typed donors differed by locus: roughly 620-630 for A, B, C, DRB1 and DQB1; 522 for DQA1; approximately 600 for DPA1; and around 470 for DPB1. Roughly five DR-DQ haplotypes were handled as single units for association and clustering because linkage in the cohort was strong. The study aimed to test whether signatures of past pathogen exposure could be identified by cataloging public T cell receptors. A later analysis re-analyzed previously published TCR beta repertoires from roughly 690 donors and added high-resolution HLA genotyping to study TCR occurrence patterns. An earlier analysis of several hundred of the donors applied high-throughput TCR beta sequencing to assess whether each TCR beta V gene segment acted as functional or pseudogenic. Alongside the repertoire data, information on donor age, sex, ethnicity and CMV serostatus was compiled. Of the roughly 430 genotyped donors, about 80% fell in the genetic ancestry cluster associated with self-reported Caucasian donors. All discovery cohort repertoires had been generated on a single sequencing platform. The study profiled the T cell repertoires of hundreds of subjects by immunosequencing and related them to cytomegalovirus serostatus. High-throughput TCR immunosequencing, statistical association of individual TCRs with disease status, and machine learning were combined to predict cytomegalovirus infection status. HLA typing included class I and class II loci at four-digit resolution. A later genetic analysis used genome-wide SNP genotypes for about 55% of the 666 donors, treating that subset as a discovery cohort. Along with the approximately 700-subject first cohort, a separate validation cohort of over 90 different subjects was used. Among 300 to 450 genotyped donors of the cohort, an average of about 240,000 unique TCR beta nucleotide sequences were sequenced per donor, roughly a sixth of them non-productive. Rather than using new phenotypic data, the later analysis identified candidate immune exposures from TCR beta sequences and from how often those sequences occurred across donors. Broader findings and caveats from the paper: The sequencing pipeline was judged likely to have produced a cluster of highly shared sequence variants as a technical artifact. Linkage disequilibrium might explain the correlated functional status among segregating V segments, but an unknown experimental factor could not be ruled out. Only TCR beta chains were sequenced in this cohort, and the absence of alpha or paired-chain data limited detectable features. The study gave a list of 150 to 200 TCR beta chains associated with cytomegalovirus. According to a later genetic analysis, donors in an Asian-associated ancestry cluster had fewer N-insertions in productive TCRs than the approximately 630-donor mean. Because some donors lacked HLA typing at each locus, the association tests relied only on the typed subset. According to a later analysis, parvovirus B19, influenza, CMV and Epstein-Barr virus appeared linked to several top co-occurrence clusters. According to the authors, the approach could potentially be generalized to other disease states and immunological phenotypes. A later genetic analysis associated a missense DCLRE1C variant with V-gene and J-gene trimming of TCR beta chains, and an independent cohort replicated the association. According to a later analysis, TCR association rates differed among HLA loci, with DRB1 alleles showing the most associated TCRs and HLA-C alleles showing the fewest. In a later analysis, most CMV-associated TCR beta chains were found to appear HLA-restricted, with HLA associations seemingly driven largely by CMV exposure. Most TCR sequences were observed very rarely across donors, whereas some public TCRs were present in many individuals. In an earlier analysis of more than 500 of the donors, most TCR beta V segments appeared in productive rearrangements about 87% or about 30% of the time, broadly matching IMGT annotations. Compared with equally common non-associated chains, HLA-associated TCR beta chains in a later analysis were more clonally expanded and had lower generation probabilities. In vitro tests confirmed that three of the cytomegalovirus-associated TCR beta chains recognize cytomegalovirus antigens. For the cohort, immune exposure information was limited to CMV serostatus. Because counts were too low, roughly 17 rarely observed V segments, including chromosome 9 orphons, were left out of the earlier analysis of roughly 600 of the donors. Presence/absence analyses assumed roughly uniform sequencing depth across donors, an assumption that may not hold. In a later analysis, some 18,000 TCR beta sequences were associated with specific HLA alleles at a false discovery rate of 0.05. Some IMGT-functional V segments, including TRBV6-2 and TRBV6-3, could not be distinguished by the 87-base-pair reads and were therefore excluded. A further reported finding was that TCR beta sequences accurately predicted the HLA-A and HLA-B alleles for most subjects in the first cohort. Cytomegalovirus status was reported to be diagnosed by the classifier with high specificity and sensitivity in both the original and validation cohorts. Strong co-occurrence of HLA alleles, especially DR and DQ, made assigning TCR associations to individual alleles difficult.

Library method: the immunoSEQ multiplex PCR assay. For the multiplex PCR, a mixture combining 60 forward primers for TCR Vbeta segments and 13 reverse primers for TCR Jbeta segments was used. The CDR3 region of rearranged TCR beta genes was amplified from genomic DNA by a multiplex PCR assay. The Illumina HiSeq System was used to sequence the amplified TCR beta libraries as 87-base-pair reads. For the original study's pipeline: In a later analysis, 77 million or so unique TCR beta chains were counted across the 650 to 700 repertoires, and approximately 9.9 million of these chains were shared by at least two donors. Raw reads were error-corrected and collapsed into unique sequences by a nearest-neighbor algorithm in which closely related sequences were merged to remove PCR and sequencing errors. To assign V, D and J gene segments, CDR3 sequences were aligned to IMGT reference sequences. For a sequence to be retained, a match of at least six nucleotides to both a V gene segment and a J gene segment was required. A rearrangement counted as productive if the CDR3 had no stop codons and remained in frame with V and J, and every other rearrangement counted as non-productive. Following IMGT convention, CDR3 was defined as the stretch from the second conserved V-encoded cysteine up to the conserved J-encoded phenylalanine. Sequences without an unambiguous match to a single V gene segment were excluded from the earlier analysis of almost 600 of the donors. An earlier analysis of almost 600 of the donors classified V segments as functional when productive rearrangements were above 56.7% and as segregating when the standard deviation between donors was above 5%. To diagnose cytomegalovirus status from the catalog of TCR beta chain sequences, a statistical classification framework was built. In a later analysis, V and J genes were assigned by comparing TCR nucleotide sequences against IMGT/GENE-DB human TR gene sequences. Using the TCRdist pipeline, a later analysis assigned CDR3 sequences along with most-parsimonious VDJ recombination scenarios. In a later analysis, each TCR beta chain was defined by its CDR3 amino acid sequence together with its V-gene family, and reads without a unique V-gene family were excluded. As a way to deal with suspected cross-contamination and a sequencing artifact, a later analysis dropped under 600 nucleotide sequences that were highly shared and had low generation probability. For each public chain, a later analysis derived a clonal expansion index from normalized ranks of inferred template counts within each repertoire. In a later analysis, generation probabilities were computed with a VDJ recombination model fitted to out-of-frame rearrangements, and the resulting probabilities were checked against IGoR. In a later analysis, hypergeometric tests were used to score TCR-TCR, TCR-HLA and TCR-CMV co-occurrence, with a repertoire-size bias correction applied to TCR pairs. To estimate false discovery rates, a later analysis permuted the HLA or CMV assignments 20 times. In a later analysis, co-occurring TCRs were grouped with DBSCAN, and TCRdist sequence similarity was added when clustering was performed within HLA-allele-positive subsets. Co-occurrence clustering excluded repertoires with fewer than 30,000 or more than 120,000 public chains, plus five with anomalous nucleotide sharing. The table comes from immuneACCESS by way of TCRdb, which keeps in-frame sequences with V and J called. Part of the clones is missing from these tables; in studies checked, under half for an unresolved V gene and the rest for unknown reasons. Clone size and V and J calls were adopted from that table, with D and trimming inferred from the DNA. The record for this sample contains over 200,000 clones. Around 0.95% of the sample rests with the top ten.

For CDR1 and CDR2, the germline V gene lists SGHRS and YFSETQ. V is trimmed back by 1 base and J by 3 bases, and the junction contains 25 bases that no gene match accounts for. The CDR3, from cysteine to phenylalanine, totals 22 residues. The retained sequence is limited to the CDR3, 66 bases, with the frame set at the first base. The cohort comprised 666 healthy bone marrow donors. Cohort members were all nominally healthy when sampled, although unrecorded immune exposures were likely present. The donor was CMV seropositive and belonged to the group of 270 or so seropositive cohort members. A peripheral blood sample was provided by each donor, and peripheral blood mononuclear cells were used for TCR beta sequencing. Genomic DNA was extracted from the blood cell samples with the Qiagen DNeasy Blood Extraction Kit.

What was sequenced was PBMCs. This clonotype was sampled from a woman aged 25 to 39 in good health and CMV-seropositive. The rearranged segments are TRBV5-1 and TRBJ1-5; 7 bases in the middle match TRBD1. The encoded CDR3 is CASSLYRKDGTFRTGYNQPQHF. The DNA sequence is given as TGCGCCAGCAGCTTGTATCGGAAGGATGGGACCTTTCGGACAGGATACAATCAGCCCCAGCATTTT. The variable domain in full, with residues beyond the CDR3 obtained from the reference TRBV5-1 and TRBJ1-5 genes, is KAGVTQTPRYLIKTRGQQVTLSCSPISGHRSVSWYQQTPGQGLQFLFEYFSETQRNKGNFPGRFSGRQFSNSRSEMNVSTLELGDSALYLCASSLYRKDGTFRTGYNQPQHFGDGTRLSIL.